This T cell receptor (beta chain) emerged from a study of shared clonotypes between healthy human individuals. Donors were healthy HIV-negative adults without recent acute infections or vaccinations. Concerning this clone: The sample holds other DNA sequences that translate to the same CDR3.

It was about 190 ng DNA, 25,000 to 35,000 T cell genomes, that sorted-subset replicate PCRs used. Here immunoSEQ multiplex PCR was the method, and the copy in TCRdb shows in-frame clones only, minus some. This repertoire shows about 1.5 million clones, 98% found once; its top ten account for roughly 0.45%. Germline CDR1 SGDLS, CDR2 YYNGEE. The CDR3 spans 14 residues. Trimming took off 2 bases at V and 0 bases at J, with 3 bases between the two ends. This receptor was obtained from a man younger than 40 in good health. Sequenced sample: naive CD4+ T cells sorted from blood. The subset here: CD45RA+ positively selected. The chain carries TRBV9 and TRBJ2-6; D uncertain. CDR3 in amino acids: CASSVSSGANVLTF. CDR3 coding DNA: TGTGCCAGCAGCGTTTCCTCTGGGGCCAACGTCCTGACTTTC.